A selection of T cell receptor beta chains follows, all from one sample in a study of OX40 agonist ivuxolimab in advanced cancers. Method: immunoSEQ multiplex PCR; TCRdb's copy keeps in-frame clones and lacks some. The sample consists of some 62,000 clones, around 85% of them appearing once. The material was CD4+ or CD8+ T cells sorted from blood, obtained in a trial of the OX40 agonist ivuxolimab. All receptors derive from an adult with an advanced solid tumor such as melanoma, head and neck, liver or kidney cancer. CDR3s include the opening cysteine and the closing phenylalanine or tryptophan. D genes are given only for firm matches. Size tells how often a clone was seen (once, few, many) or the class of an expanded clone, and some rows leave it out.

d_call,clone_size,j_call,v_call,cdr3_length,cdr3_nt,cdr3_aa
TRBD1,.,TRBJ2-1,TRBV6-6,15,TGTGCCAGCAGTTCGGGACAGGGGGCTCAAAATGAGCAGTTCTTC,CASSSGQGAQNEQFF
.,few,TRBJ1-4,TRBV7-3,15,TGTGCCAGCAGCCTCTCCGGGGGGCGAATGGAAAAACTGTTTTTT,CASSLSGGRMEKLFF
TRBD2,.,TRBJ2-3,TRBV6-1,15,TGTGCCAGCGTTAGTAATGTAGCGGGAGCGGATACGCAGTATTTT,CASVSNVAGADTQYF
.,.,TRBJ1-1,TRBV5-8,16,TGTGCCAGCAGCCTTCCGAGGGGAGAGATGAACACTGAAGCTTTCTTT,CASSLPRGEMNTEAFF
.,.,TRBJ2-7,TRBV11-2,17,TGTGCCAGCAGCTCCTATAAGGGACTTAAAAGCTCCTACGAGCAGTACTTC,CASSSYKGLKSSYEQYF
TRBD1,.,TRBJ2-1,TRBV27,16,TGTGCCAGCAGTCCATACGACAGGGGCGATGTGGGTGAGCAGTTCTTC,CASSPYDRGDVGEQFF
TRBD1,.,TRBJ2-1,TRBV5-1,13,TGCGCCAGCAGCTTGGGACAGGGTGATGAGCAGTTCTTC,CASSLGQGDEQFF
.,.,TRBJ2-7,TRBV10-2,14,TGCGCCAGCACCCCCGGCTATAGGTCCTACGAGCAGTACTTC,CASTPGYRSYEQYF
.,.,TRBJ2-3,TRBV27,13,TGTGCCAGCAGTTTCTTTGGCACAGATACGCAGTATTTT,CASSFFGTDTQYF
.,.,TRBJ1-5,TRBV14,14,TGTGCCAGCAGCTACCGACAGGGCAATCAGCCCCAGCATTTT,CASSYRQGNQPQHF
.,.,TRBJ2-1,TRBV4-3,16,TGCGCCAGCAGCCAAGGGGCAGGGGGGGACTACAATGAGCAGTTCTTC,CASSQGAGGDYNEQFF
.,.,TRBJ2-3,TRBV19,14,TGTGCCAGTAGTCGTCTAGTGGGCACAGATACGCAGTATTTT,CASSRLVGTDTQYF
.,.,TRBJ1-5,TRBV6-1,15,TGTGCCAGCGGGGCGGCGCAGGGCAGCAATCAGCCCCAGCATTTT,CASGAAQGSNQPQHF
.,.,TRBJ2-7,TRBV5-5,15,TGTGCCAGCAGCTTACCGACAGCCGGGATCTACGAGCAGTACTTC,CASSLPTAGIYEQYF
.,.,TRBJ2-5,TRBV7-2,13,TGTGCCAGCAGCATAGGCCGGGAAGAGACCCAGTACTTC,CASSIGREETQYF
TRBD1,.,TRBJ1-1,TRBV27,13,TGTGCCAGCAATACCTACAGGGGCACTGAAGCTTTCTTT,CASNTYRGTEAFF
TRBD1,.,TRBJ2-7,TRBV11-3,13,TGTGCCAGCAGCCCAGGACAGGGCGGGGAGCAGTACTTC,CASSPGQGGEQYF
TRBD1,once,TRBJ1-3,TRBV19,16,TGTGCCAGTAGGCCCTCGACAGGGGATTGGGGCAACACCATATATTTT,CASRPSTGDWGNTIYF
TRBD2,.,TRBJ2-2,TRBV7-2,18,TGTGCCAGCAGCTTAGATTCCCGACTAGCGGGAGGCACCGGGGAGCTGTTTTTT,CASSLDSRLAGGTGELFF
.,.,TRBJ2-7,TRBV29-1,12,TGCAGCGTCAGGAGTAGTGACTACGAGCAGTACTTC,CSVRSSDYEQYF
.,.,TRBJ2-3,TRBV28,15,TGTGCCAGCAGCCGAAGGGTAGCGGGCACAGATACGCAGTATTTT,CASSRRVAGTDTQYF
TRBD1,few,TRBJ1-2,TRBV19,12,TGTGCCAGTAGGGACAGGAACTATGGCTACACCTTC,CASRDRNYGYTF
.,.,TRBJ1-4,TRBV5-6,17,TGTGCCAGCAGCTCCGACCCCTACAGCGCAACTAATGAAAAACTGTTTTTT,CASSSDPYSATNEKLFF
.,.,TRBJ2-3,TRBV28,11,TGTGCCAGCAGTTTATTTAATACGCAGTATTTT,CASSLFNTQYF
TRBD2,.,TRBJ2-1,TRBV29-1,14,TGCAGCGTTTGGGCGGGAGGCTCCTACAATGAGCAGTTCTTC,CSVWAGGSYNEQFF
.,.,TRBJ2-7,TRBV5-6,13,TGTGCCAGCAGCTTGGGGATGATGAACGAGCAGTACTTC,CASSLGMMNEQYF
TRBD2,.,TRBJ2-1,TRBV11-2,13,TGTGCCAGCAGAGGGACTAGCGGCAATGAGCAGTTCTTC,CASRGTSGNEQFF
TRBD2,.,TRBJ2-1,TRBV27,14,TGTGCCAGCCGCCTGGCTAGCGGGATTAATGAGCAGTTCTTC,CASRLASGINEQFF
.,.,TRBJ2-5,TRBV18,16,TGTGCCAGCTCACCTGGTGAGGAAGGGGCGAAAGAGACCCAGTACTTC,CASSPGEEGAKETQYF
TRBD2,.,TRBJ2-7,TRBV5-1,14,TGCGCCAGCAGCTTAGGGACTAGCGACTACGAGCAGTACTTC,CASSLGTSDYEQYF
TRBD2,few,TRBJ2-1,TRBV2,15,TGTGCCAGCAGTGAGGGGACTAGCTGGTACAATGAGCAGTTCTTC,CASSEGTSWYNEQFF
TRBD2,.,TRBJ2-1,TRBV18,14,TGTGCCAGCTCACCAGGGCTAGCGGGAACTGAGCAGTTCTTC,CASSPGLAGTEQFF
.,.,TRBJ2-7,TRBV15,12,TGTGCCACCAGCAAGGACCAAGGCGTGCAGTACTTC,CATSKDQGVQYF
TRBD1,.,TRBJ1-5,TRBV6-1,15,TGTGCCAGCAGTACCACGGACAGGGTGGATCAGCCCCAGCATTTT,CASSTTDRVDQPQHF
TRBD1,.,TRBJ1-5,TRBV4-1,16,TGCGCCAGCAGCCACACCCGGGACAGGGGGGCCCAGCCCCAGCATTTT,CASSHTRDRGAQPQHF
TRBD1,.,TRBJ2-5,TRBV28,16,TGTGCCAGCAGTTCCCTGACAGGGTGGGGACAAGAGACCCAGTACTTC,CASSSLTGWGQETQYF
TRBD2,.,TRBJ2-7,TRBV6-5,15,TGTGCCAGCAGTTACTCCGTAGCGGGCCCAGGGGAGCAGTACTTC,CASSYSVAGPGEQYF
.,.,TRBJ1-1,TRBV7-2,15,TGTGCCAGCAGCTTAACGGGGACGTTCAACACTGAAGCTTTCTTT,CASSLTGTFNTEAFF